Shown below are 19 T cell receptor beta chains from a single sample sequenced in a study of blood T cell repertoires in COVID-19. Here immunoSEQ multiplex PCR was the method, and the copy in TCRdb shows in-frame clones only, minus some. This sample has approximately 130,000 clones; 87% occur once, and the top ten carry 2% to 3%. The source material was peripheral blood. The receptors were gathered from a man aged 50-60 years with active COVID-19.

J is TRBJ1-4 and V is TRBV3-1 (or the pseudogene TRBV3-2); 8 nucleotides align to TRBD1. Germline CDR1 LGHDT, CDR2 YNNKEL (reference sequence). The V and J ends lost 4 bases and 5 bases, in that order; junction bases with no gene match: 3. CDR3 size: 14 residues. The CDR3 is CASSPGQGNEKLFF. The CDR3 coding sequence is TGTGCCAGCAGCCCTGGACAGGGAAATGAAAAACTGTTTTTT.

The chain is built from TRBV6-5 and TRBJ2-3, with D perhaps matching TRBD2 (5 bases). This CDR3 has 15 residues. Germline assignment: CDR1 MNHEY and CDR2 SVGAGI. V shed 0 bases and J shed 6 bases, with 13 bases lying between them. The CDR3 DNA reads as TGTGCCAGCAGTTACTCGTGGGCCCGCGGGGATACGCAGTATTTT. Translating it yields CASSYSWARGDTQYF.

The chain recombines TRBV18 with TRBJ1-1; D is perhaps TRBD1 (5 bases). V was clipped by 3 bases and J by 10 bases, with 15 bases between them. Germline V gives CDR1 KGHSH, CDR2 LQKENI. The CDR3 covers 13 residues. The DNA for the CDR3 is TGTGCCAGCTCACCCACTAATGGGAGGGGAGCTTTCTTT. Translated: CASSPTNGRGAFF.

The chain couples TRBV2 to TRBJ2-1, with 9 positions matching TRBD2. Germline lookup yields CDR1 SNHLY and CDR2 FYNNEI. The V segment lost 8 bases and the J segment 2 bases; nucleotides outside the gene matches: 7. The CDR3 is made up of 15 amino acids. The DNA for the CDR3 is TGTGCCAGCCTTAAACGCGGGGGGGCCTACAATGAGCAGTTCTTC. Translation gives CASLKRGGAYNEQFF.

This chain connects TRBV4-2 to TRBJ1-4; D is uncertain. The V end was cut by 2 bases, the J end by 5 bases, with 12 bases between. There are 15 residues in the CDR3. In germline, CDR1 is LGHNA, CDR2 YNFKEQ. The CDR3 region is CASSQRAQPNEKLFF. The CDR3 DNA sequence: TGTGCCAGCAGCCAAAGAGCCCAACCGAATGAAAAACTGTTTTTT.

This chain links TRBV27 with TRBJ2-5, with D perhaps TRBD2 (7 bases). The V gene lost 5 bases and the J gene lost 9 bases, with 16 bases spanning the gap. This CDR3 spans 13 amino acids. Per germline, CDR1 MNHEY and CDR2 SMNVEV (reference sequence). In DNA, the CDR3 is TGTGCCAGCAGTCGAGCGGGGCCAGGGGCCCAGTACTTC. Translated: CASSRAGPGAQYF.

This clone appeared a single time. The V call is TRBV5-1, the J call TRBJ1-1; D ambiguous. The germline V gene has CDR1 SGHRS and CDR2 YFSETQ. Trimming took off 0 bases at V and 7 bases at J, with 22 bases between the two ends. This CDR3 region has 17 residues. The CDR3 is CASSLAGSSQAAGEAFF. The CDR3 DNA sequence: TGCGCCAGCAGCTTGGCCGGGTCAAGTCAAGCTGCTGGTGAAGCTTTCTTT.

The CDR3 loop reads CASSPLAADRPNEKLFF. The CDR3 coding sequence is TGTGCCAGCAGCCCCCTCGCAGCGGACAGGCCCAATGAAAAACTGTTTTTT. V gene TRBV7-9 combines with J gene TRBJ1-4, with 7 bases lining up with TRBD1. Germline V gene sequence: CDR1 SEHNR, CDR2 FQNEAQ (reference sequence). The V and J ends lost 5 bases and 5 bases, in that order; junction bases with no gene match: 14. CDR3 size: 17 residues.

The chain joins TRBV10-3 to TRBJ1-2, with 8 positions matching TRBD1. Losses at the gene ends were 5 bases for V and 7 bases for J; bases not matched to a gene: 15. CDR1 is ENHRY, CDR2 SYGVKD, per germline. This CDR3 has 16 residues. CDR3 residues: CAISSVGDRLGTGYTF. In DNA, the CDR3 is TGTGCCATCAGTTCAGTGGGGGACAGGTTGGGCACTGGCTACACCTTC.

The chain recombines TRBV4-2 with TRBJ2-2; 11 nucleotides align to TRBD1. The V gene end was trimmed by 9 bases and the J gene end by 4 bases; junction bases not matched to a gene: 16. The V gene's germline CDR1 is LGHNA and CDR2 YNFKEQ. The CDR3 consists of 18 residues. This CDR3 is CARKMGGTGGLGTGELFF. The CDR3 DNA reads as TGTGCCAGAAAGATGGGCGGGACAGGGGGTTTAGGCACCGGGGAGCTGTTTTTT.

V is TRBV2 and J is TRBJ1-6; TRBD1 aligns across 7 bases. CDR1 and CDR2 from the germline V gene are SNHLY and FYNNEI. V lost 10 bases to trimming and J lost 10 bases; unmatched junction nucleotides: 7. This CDR3 region has 12 residues. In DNA, the CDR3 is TGTGCCACTCAGGGGGGTGGGTCACCCCTCCACTTT. It specifies CATQGGGSPLHF.

This sequence joins TRBV30 and TRBJ2-7; the match to TRBD1 covers 7 bases. With V trimmed by 0 bases and J by 0 bases, 2 bases remained unmatched. The germline CDR1 and CDR2 sequences are GTSNPN and SVGIG (reference sequence). The length of the CDR3 is 14 residues. Here the CDR3 reads CAWSVKGASYEQYF. The DNA of the CDR3 is TGTGCCTGGAGTGTAAAGGGGGCCTCCTACGAGCAGTACTTC.

The sample holds a few counts of this clone. The V and J genes are TRBV30 and TRBJ1-1; no firm D call. This CDR3 has 14 residues. V was cut by 0 bases and J by 4 bases, with 12 bases left in between. Germline assignment: CDR1 GTSNPN and CDR2 SVGIG (reference sequence). The CDR3 region is CAWSVGPGFTEAFF. The CDR3 region has the DNA TGTGCCTGGAGTGTAGGCCCGGGGTTCACTGAAGCTTTCTTT.

This chain connects TRBV19 to TRBJ1-4; TRBD1 matches at 7 bases. The CDR3 has 14 amino acids. J was trimmed by 7 bases and V by 3 bases; bases with no gene match: 5. Per germline, CDR1 LNHDA and CDR2 SQIVND (reference sequence). The CDR3 protein is CASSIGTAVEKLFF. Here the CDR3 DNA reads TGTGCCAGTAGTATTGGGACAGCTGTTGAAAAACTGTTTTTT.

The V and J genes are TRBV5-1 and TRBJ1-2; weak D call: TRBD1 (5 bases). This CDR3 is 14 amino acids long. V gave up 5 bases and J gave up 8 bases, with 19 bases separating them. The germline CDR1 and CDR2 sequences are SGHRS and YFSETQ. In nucleotides, the CDR3 is TGCGCCAGCAGGTCGAACCCCGGGGGTGAGGGCTACACCTTC. Translating gives CASRSNPGGEGYTF.

The genes are TRBV3-1 (or the pseudogene TRBV3-2) and TRBJ1-6; 9 bases align to TRBD1. The CDR3 runs to 16 residues. V shed 2 bases and J 7 bases; nucleotides not matched to a gene: 6. Per germline, CDR1 LGHDT and CDR2 YNNKEL (reference sequence). CDR3 in DNA: TGTGCCAGCAGCCAATGGGGACAGGGTGGAAATTCACCCCTCCACTTT. Protein sequence: CASSQWGQGGNSPLHF.

The V gene is TRBV2, the J gene TRBJ1-2; TRBD1 matches at 11 bases. Germline V lookup: CDR1 SNHLY, CDR2 FYNNEI. The CDR3 runs to 14 residues. Losses at the gene ends were 4 bases for V and 5 bases for J; bases not matched to a gene: 3. The CDR3 DNA follows: TGTGCCAGCAGTGCGGACAGGGGGCTATATGGCTACACCTTC. It yields the protein CASSADRGLYGYTF. Drawing the rest from reference TRBV2 and TRBJ1-2, the complete variable domain is EPEVTQTPSHQVTQMGQEVILRCVPISNHLYFYWYRQILGQKVEFLVSFYNNEISEKSEIFDDQFSVERPDGSNFTLKIRSTKLEDSAMYFCASSADRGLYGYTFGSGTRLTVV.

This clone was recorded a few times. The genes are TRBV10-1 and TRBJ2-4; a weak D match, TRBD1 (6 bases). With 7 bases removed from V and 0 bases from J, the gap between germline ends came to 10 bases. Germline CDR1 and CDR2: WNHNN and SYGVQD (reference sequence). The CDR3 totals 14 residues. CDR3 coding DNA: TGCGCCAGCATCCCAGGGGTAGCCAAAAACATTCAGTACTTC. Its protein product is CASIPGVAKNIQYF.

The CDR3, as DNA: TGTGCCAGCAGCGGAACAGGGCCCCCTGGGGCCAACGTCCTGACTTTC. This translates into CASSGTGPPGANVLTF. The gene calls are TRBV9 and TRBJ2-6; D is perhaps TRBD1 (6 bases). The CDR3 runs to 16 residues. V was pared by 3 bases and J by 2 bases, with 12 bases between. CDR1 is SGDLS and CDR2 is YYNGEE in the germline V gene.